This entry features one T cell receptor beta chain sequence. Generated by immunoSEQ multiplex PCR, the TCRdb table keeps only in-frame clones and is missing some. The data hold 250,000 to 350,000 clones, with 80% to 90% observed a single time. CDR1 and CDR2 from the germline V gene are SGHTA and FQGNSA. The CDR3 is 13 residues long. The germline V and J ends were trimmed by 3 bases and 5 bases, with 10 bases remaining between them. The record originates from a study of blood T cell repertoires in COVID-19. Sequencing used PBMCs or T cells enriched from blood (not recorded which). The receptor's source is a woman in her twenties or thirties who had recovered from COVID-19. The rearrangement joins TRBV7-2 to TRBJ2-5; perhaps TRBD1 as D (5 bases). The CDR3 DNA reads as TGTGCCAGCAGCTTCCAGGGTTTGGAGACCCAGTACTTC. This translates into CASSFQGLETQYF.